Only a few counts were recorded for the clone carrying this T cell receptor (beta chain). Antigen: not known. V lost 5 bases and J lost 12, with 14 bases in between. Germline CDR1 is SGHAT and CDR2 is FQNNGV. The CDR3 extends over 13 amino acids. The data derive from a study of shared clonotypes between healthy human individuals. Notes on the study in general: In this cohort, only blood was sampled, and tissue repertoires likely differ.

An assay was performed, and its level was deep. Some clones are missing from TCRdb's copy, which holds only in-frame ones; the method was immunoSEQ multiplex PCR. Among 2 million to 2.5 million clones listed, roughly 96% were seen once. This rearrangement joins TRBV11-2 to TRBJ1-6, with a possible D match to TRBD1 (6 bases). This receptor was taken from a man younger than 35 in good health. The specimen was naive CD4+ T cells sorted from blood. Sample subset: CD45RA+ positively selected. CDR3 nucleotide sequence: TGTGCCAGCAGCCGGAGGGGGATGCGACCCCTCCACTTT. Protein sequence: CASSRRGMRPLHF.